This T cell receptor (beta chain) was recorded in a study of cytomegalovirus exposure and HLA in healthy donors. Study at large: The roughly 120 million unique TCR beta sequences, from roughly 170 million T cells, were found by an earlier analysis. Findings and limits, study-wide: Most CMV-associated TCR beta chains appeared HLA-restricted in a later analysis. In a later analysis, 17,000 or so TCR beta sequences were associated with HLA alleles at 0.05 false discovery rate.

In nominal health when sampled, donors likely had unrecorded immune exposures nonetheless. The CDR3 spans 17 residues. V gave up 0 bases and J gave up 1 base; unmatched junction bases: 1. In germline, CDR1 is SGHNT, CDR2 YYREEE (reference sequence). PCR primers comprised 60 Vbeta and 13 Jbeta primers. The protocol was immunoSEQ multiplex PCR, while the TCRdb copy is restricted to in-frame clones and leaves out a portion. Altogether fewer than 150,000 clones are present, around 77% being singletons, with the ten largest covering more than 4.5%. On this clone: The antigen remains undetermined.

The sequence came from a woman in her fifties or sixties in good health and CMV-seronegative. The chain is built from TRBV5-4 and TRBJ2-6, with 10 bases identical to TRBD2. The specimen sequenced was PBMCs. In nucleotides, the CDR3 is TGTGCCAGCAGCTTGGTAGCGGGGGGATCTGGGGCCAACGTCCTGACTTTC. This encodes CASSLVAGGSGANVLTF.